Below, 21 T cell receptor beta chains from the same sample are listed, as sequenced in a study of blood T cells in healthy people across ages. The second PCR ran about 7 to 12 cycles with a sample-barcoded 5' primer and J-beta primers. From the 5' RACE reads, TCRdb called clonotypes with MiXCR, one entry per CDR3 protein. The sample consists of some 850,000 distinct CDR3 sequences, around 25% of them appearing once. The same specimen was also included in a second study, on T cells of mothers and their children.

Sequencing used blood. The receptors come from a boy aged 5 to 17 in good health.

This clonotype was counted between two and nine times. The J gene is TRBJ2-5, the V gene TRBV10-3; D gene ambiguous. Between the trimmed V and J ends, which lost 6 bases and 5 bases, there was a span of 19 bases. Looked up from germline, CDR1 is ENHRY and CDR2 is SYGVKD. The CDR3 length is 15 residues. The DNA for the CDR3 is TGTGCCATCAGCCCCGGGCCCCGACCCGGGGAGACCCAGTACTTC. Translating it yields CAISPGPRPGETQYF.

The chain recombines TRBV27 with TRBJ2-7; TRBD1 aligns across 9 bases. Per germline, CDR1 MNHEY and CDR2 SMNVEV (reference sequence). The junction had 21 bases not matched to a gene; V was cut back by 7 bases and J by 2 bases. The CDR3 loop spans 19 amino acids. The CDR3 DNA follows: TGTGCCAGCAATCTCCCGAGGGGGACAGGGAGAGTTCCAACCTACGAGCAGTACTTC. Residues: CASNLPRGTGRVPTYEQYF.

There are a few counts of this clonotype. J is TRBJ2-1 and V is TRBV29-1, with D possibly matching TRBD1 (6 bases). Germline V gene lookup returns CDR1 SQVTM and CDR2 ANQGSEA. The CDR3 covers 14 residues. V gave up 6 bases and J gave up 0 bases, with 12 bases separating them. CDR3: CSVGPDSSYNEQFF. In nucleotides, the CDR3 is TGCAGCGTAGGACCGGACAGCTCCTACAATGAGCAGTTCTTC.

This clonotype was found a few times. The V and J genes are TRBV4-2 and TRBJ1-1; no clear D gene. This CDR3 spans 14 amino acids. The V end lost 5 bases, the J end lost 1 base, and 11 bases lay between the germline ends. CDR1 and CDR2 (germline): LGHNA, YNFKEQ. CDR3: CASSTPPGNTEAFF. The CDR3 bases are TGTGCCAGCAGCACCCCGCCAGGGAACACTGAAGCTTTCTTT.

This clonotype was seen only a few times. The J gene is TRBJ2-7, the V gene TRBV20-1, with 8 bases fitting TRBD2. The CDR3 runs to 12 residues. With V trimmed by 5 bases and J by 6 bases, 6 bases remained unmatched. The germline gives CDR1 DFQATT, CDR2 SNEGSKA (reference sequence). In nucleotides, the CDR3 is TGCAGTGCTTCGGGGGGGGGAGTCGAGCAGTACTTC. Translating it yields CSASGGGVEQYF.

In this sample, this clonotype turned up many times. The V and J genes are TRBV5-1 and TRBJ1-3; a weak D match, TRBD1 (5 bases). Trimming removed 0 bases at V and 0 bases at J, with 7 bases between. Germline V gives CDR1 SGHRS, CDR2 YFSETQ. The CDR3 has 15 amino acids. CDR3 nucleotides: TGCGCCAGCAGCTTGGGCACAGGCTCTGGAAACACCATATATTTT. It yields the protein CASSLGTGSGNTIYF.

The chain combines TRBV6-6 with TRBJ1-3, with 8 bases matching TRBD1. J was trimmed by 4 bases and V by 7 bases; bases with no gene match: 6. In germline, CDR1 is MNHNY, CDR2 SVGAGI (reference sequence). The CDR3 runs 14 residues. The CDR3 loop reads CASIWTGSGNTIYF. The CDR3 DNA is TGTGCCAGCATCTGGACAGGGTCGGGAAACACCATATATTTT.

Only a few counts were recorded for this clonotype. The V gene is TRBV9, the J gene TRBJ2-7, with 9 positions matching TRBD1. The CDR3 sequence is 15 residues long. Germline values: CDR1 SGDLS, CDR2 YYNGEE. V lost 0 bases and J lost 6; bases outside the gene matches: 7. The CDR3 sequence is CASSVDGTGFREQYF. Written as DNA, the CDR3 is TGTGCCAGCAGCGTAGATGGGACAGGGTTTCGCGAGCAGTACTTC.

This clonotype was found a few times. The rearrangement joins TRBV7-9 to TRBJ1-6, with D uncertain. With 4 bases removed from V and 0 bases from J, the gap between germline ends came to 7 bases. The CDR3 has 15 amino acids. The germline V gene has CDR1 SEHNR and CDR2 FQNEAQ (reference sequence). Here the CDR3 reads CASSWFSSYNSPLHF. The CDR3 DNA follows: TGTGCCAGCAGCTGGTTCAGCTCCTATAATTCACCCCTCCACTTT.

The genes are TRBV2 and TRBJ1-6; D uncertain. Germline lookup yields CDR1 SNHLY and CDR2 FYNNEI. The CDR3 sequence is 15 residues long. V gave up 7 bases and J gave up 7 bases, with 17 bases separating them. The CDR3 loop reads CASTTRRGPNSPLHF. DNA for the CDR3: TGTGCCAGCACCACAAGGCGAGGGCCCAATTCACCCCTCCACTTT. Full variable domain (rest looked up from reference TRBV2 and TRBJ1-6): EPEVTQTPSHQVTQMGQEVILRCVPISNHLYFYWYRQILGQKVEFLVSFYNNEISEKSEIFDDQFSVERPDGSNFTLKIRSTKLEDSAMYFCASTTRRGPNSPLHFGNGTRLTVT.

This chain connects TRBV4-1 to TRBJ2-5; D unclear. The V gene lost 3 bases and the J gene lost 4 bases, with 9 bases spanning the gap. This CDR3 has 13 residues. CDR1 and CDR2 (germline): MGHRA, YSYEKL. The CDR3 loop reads CASSQEIGETQYF. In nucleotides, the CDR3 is TGCGCCAGCAGCCAGGAAATTGGAGAGACCCAGTACTTC.

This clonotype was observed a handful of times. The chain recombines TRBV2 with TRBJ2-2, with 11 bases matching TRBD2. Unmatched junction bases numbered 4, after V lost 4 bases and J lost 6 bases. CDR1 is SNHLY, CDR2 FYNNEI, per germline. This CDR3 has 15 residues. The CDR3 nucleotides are TGTGCCAGCAGTGCGGGACTAGCGGCTGCCGGGGAGCTGTTTTTT. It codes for CASSAGLAAAGELFF. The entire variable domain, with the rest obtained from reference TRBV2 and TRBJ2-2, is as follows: EPEVTQTPSHQVTQMGQEVILRCVPISNHLYFYWYRQILGQKVEFLVSFYNNEISEKSEIFDDQFSVERPDGSNFTLKIRSTKLEDSAMYFCASSAGLAAAGELFFGEGSRLTVL.

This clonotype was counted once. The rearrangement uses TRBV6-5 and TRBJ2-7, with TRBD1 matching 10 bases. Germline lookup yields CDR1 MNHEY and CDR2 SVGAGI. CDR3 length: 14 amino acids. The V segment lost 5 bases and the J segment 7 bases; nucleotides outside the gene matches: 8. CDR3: CASSPGTGAKEQYF. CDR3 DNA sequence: TGTGCCAGCAGTCCCGGGACAGGGGCTAAAGAGCAGTACTTC.

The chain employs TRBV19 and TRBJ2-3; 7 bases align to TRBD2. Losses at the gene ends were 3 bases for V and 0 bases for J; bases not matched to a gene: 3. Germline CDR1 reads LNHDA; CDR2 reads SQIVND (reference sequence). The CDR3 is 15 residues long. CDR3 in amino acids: CASSMRESSTDTQYF. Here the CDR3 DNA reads TGTGCCAGTAGTATGCGGGAGAGTAGCACAGATACGCAGTATTTT.

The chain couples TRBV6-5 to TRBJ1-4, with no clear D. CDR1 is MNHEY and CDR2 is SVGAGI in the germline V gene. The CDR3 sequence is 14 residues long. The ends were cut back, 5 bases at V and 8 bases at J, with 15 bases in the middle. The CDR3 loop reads CASSPYGSAEKLFF. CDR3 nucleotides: TGTGCCAGCAGTCCCTATGGGTCGGCAGAAAAACTGTTTTTT.

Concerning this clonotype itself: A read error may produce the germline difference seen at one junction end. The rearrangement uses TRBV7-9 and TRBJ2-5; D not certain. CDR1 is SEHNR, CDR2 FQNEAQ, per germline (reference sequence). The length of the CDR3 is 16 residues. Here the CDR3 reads CASSTLRHDLKEAQYF. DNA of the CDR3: TGCGCCAGCAGCACCCTCCGACACGACCTAAAAGAGGCCCAGTACTTC.

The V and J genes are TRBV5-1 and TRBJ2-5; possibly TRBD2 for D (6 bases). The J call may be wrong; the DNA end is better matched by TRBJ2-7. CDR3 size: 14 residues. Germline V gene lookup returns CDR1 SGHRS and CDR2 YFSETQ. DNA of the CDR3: TGCGCCAGCAGCTCCCTCCCTAGCGTGGGCGAGCAGTACTTC. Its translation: CASSSLPSVGEQYF.

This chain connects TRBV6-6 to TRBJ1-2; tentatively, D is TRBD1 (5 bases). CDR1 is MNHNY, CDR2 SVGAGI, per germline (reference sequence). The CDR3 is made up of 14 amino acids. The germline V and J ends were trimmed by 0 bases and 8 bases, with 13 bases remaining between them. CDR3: CASSYSPGSEGYTF. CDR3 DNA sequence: TGTGCCAGCAGTTACTCACCAGGGAGTGAGGGCTACACCTTC.

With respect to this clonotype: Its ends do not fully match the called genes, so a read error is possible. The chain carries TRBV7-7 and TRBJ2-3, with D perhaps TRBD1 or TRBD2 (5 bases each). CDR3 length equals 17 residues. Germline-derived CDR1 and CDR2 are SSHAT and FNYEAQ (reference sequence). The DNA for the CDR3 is TGTGCTAGCAGCTTAGAGGCGTCGGGGCCCGGAGCAGATACGCAGTATTTT. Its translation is CASSLEASGPGADTQYF.

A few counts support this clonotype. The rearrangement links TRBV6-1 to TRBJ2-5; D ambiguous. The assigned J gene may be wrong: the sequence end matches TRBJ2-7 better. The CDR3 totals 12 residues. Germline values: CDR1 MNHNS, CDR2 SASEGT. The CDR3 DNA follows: TGTGCCAGCAAATACCGGGCCCCCGAGCAGTACTTC. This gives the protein CASKYRAPEQYF.

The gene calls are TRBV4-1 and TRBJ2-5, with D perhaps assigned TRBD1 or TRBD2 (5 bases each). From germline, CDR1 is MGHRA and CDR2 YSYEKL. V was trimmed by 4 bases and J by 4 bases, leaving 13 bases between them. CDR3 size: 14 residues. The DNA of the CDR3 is TGCGCCAGCAGCCTGGGGGAGCGGAGAGAGACCCAGTACTTC. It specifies CASSLGERRETQYF.